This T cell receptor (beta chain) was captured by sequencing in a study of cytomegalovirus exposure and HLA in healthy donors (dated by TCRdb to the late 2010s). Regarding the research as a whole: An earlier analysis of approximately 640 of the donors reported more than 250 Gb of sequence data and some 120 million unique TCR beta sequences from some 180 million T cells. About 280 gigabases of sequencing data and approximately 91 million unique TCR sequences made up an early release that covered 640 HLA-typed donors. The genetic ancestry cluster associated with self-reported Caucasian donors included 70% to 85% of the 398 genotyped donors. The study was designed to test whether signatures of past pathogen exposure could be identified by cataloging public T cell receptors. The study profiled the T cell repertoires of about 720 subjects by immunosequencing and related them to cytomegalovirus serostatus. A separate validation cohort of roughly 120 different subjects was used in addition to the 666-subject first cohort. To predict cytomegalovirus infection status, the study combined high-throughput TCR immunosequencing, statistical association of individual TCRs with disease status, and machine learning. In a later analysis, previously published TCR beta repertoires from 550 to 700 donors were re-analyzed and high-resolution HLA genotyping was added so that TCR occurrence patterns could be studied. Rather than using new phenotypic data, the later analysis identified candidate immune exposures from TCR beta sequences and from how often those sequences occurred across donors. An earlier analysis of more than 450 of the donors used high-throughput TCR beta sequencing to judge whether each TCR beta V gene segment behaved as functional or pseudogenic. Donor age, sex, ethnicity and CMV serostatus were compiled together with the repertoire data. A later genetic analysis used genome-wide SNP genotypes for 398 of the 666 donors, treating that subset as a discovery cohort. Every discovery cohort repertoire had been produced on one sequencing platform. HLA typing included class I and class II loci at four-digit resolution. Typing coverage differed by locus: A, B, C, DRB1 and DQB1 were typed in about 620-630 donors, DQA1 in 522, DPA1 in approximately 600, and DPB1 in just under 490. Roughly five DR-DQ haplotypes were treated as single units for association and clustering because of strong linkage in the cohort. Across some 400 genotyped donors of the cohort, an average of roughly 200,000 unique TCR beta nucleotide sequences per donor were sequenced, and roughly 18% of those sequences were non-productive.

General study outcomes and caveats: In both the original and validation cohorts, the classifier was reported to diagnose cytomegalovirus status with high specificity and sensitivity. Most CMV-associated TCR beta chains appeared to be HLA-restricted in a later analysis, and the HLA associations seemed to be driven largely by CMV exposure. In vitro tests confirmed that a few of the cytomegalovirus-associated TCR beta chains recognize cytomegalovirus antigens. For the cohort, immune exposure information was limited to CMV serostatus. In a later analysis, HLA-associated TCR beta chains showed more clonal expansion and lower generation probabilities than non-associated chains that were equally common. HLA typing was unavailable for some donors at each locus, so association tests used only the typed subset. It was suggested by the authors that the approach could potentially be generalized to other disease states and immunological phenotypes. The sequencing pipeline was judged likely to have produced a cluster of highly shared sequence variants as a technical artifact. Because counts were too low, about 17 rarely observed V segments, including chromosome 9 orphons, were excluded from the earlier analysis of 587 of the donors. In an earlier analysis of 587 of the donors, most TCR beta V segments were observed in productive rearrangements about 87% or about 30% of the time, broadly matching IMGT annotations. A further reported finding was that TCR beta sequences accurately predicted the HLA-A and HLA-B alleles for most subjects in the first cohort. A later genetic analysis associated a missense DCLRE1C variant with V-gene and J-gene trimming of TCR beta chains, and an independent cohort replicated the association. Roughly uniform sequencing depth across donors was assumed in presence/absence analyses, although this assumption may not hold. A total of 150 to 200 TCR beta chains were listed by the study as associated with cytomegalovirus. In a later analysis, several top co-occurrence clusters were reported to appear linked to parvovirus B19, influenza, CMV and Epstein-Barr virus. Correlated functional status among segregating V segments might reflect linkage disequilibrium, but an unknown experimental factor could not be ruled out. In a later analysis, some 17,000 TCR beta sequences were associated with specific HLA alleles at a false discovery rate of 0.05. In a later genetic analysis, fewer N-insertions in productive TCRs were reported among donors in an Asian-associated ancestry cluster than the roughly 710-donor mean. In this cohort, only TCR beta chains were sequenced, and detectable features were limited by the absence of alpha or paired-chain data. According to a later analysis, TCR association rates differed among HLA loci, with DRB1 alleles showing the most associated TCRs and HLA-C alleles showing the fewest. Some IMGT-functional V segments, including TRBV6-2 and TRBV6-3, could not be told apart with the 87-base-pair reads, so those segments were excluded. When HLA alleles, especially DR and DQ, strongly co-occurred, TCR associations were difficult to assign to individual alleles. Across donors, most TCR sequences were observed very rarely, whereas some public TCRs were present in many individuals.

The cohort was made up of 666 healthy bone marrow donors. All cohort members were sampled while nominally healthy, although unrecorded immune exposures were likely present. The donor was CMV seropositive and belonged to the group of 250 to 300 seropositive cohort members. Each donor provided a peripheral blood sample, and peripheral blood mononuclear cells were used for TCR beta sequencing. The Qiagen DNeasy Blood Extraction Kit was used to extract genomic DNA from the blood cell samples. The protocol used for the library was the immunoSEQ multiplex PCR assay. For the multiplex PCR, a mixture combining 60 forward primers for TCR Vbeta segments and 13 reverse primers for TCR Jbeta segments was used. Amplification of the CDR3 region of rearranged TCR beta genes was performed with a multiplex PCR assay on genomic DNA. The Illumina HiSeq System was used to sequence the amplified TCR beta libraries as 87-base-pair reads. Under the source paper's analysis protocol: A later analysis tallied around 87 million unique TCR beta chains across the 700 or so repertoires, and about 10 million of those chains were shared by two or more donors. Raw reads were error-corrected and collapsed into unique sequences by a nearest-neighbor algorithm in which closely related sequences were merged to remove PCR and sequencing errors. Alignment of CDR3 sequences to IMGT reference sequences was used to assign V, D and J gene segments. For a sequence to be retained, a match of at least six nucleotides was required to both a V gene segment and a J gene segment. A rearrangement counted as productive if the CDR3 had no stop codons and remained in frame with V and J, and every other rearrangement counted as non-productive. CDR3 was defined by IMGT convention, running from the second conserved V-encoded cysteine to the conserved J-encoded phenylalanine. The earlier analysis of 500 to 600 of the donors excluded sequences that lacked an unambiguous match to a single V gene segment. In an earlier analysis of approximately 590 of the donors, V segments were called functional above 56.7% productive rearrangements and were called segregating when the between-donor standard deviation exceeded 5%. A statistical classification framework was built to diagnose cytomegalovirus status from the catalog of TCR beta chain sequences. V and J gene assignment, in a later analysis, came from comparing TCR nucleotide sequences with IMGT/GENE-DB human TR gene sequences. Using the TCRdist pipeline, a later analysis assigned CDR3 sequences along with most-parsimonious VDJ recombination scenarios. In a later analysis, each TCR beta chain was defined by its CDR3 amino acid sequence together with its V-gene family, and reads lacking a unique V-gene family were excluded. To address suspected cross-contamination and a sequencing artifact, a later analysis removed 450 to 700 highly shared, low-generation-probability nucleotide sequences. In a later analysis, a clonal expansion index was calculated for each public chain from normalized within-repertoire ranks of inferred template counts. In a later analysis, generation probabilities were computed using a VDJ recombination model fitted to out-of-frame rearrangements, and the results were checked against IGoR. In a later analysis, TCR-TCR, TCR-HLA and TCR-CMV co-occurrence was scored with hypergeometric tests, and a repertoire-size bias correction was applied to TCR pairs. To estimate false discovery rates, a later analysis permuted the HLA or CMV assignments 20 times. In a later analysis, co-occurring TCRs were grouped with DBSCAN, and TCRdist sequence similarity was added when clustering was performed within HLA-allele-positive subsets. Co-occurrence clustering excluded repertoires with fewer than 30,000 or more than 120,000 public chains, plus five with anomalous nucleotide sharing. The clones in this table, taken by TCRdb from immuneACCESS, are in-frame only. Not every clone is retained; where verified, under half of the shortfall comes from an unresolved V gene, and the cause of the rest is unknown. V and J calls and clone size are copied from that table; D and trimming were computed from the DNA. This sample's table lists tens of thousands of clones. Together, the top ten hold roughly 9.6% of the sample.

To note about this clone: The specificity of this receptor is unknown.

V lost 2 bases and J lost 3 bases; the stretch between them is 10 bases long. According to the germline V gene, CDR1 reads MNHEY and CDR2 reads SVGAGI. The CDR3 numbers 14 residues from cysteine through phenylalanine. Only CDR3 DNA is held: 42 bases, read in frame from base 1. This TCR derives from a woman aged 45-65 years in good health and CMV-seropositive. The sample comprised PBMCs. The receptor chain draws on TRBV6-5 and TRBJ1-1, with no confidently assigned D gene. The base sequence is TGTGCCAGCAGTTACACCGGGAGGGACACTGAAGCTTTCTTT. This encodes CASSYTGRDTEAFF.